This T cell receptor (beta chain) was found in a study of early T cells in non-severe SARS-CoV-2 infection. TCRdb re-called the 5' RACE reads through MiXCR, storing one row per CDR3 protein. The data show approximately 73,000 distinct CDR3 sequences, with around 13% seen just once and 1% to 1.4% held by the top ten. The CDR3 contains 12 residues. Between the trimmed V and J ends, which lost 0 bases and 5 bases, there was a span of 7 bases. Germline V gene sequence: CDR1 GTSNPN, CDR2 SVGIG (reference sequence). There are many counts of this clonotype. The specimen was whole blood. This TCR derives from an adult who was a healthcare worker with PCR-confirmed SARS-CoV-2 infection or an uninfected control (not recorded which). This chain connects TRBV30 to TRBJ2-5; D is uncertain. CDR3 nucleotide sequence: TGTGCCTGGAGTGTACCCGGGGAGACCCAGTACTTC. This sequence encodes CAWSVPGETQYF. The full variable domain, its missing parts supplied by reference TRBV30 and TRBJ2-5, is SQTIHQWPATLVQPVGSPLSLECTVEGTSNPNLYWYRQAAGRGLQLLFYSVGIGQISSEVPQNLSASRPQDRQFILSSKKLLLSDSGFYLCAWSVPGETQYFGPGTRLLVL.